This T cell receptor (beta chain) derives from a study of blood T cell repertoires in COVID-19. At the level of the study: The samples span acute and convalescent COVID-19 from the United States, Italy and Spain.

Across over 20 US areas, participants ranged in age from 18 to 89 years. Self-reported history from a screening survey and questionnaire set each donor's cohort. The CDR3 extends over 15 amino acids. Trimming took off 6 bases at V and 5 bases at J, with 19 bases between the two ends. From germline, CDR1 is MNHEY and CDR2 SVGAGI. The method was immunoSEQ multiplex PCR; TCRdb's version includes in-frame clones alone and lacks a portion of them. The sample yields about 190,000 clones, 76% seen once. This clonotype was sampled from a woman aged 50 to 60 with acute COVID-19. The J gene is TRBJ1-2, the V gene TRBV6-5; the D gene is possibly TRBD1 (6 bases). Material: PBMCs or T cells enriched from blood (not recorded which). The CDR3 is CASSLGGQLRYGYTF. Written as DNA, the CDR3 is TGTGCCAGCAGCCTCGGGGGGCAACTTCGGTATGGCTACACCTTC.